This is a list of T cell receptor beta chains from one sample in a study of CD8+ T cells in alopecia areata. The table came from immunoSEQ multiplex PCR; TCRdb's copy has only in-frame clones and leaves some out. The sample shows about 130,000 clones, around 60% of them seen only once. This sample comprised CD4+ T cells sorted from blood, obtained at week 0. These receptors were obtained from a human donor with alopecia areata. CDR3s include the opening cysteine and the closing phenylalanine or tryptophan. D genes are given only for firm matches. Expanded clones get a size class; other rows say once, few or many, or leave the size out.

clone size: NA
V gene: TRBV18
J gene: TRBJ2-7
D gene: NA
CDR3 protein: CASSPRDKGEQYF
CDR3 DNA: TGTGCCAGCTCACCCCGGGACAAGGGCGAGCAGTACTTC

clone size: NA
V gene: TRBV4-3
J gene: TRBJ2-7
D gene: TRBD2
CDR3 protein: CASSQGDRLAGGQYF
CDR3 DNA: TGCGCCAGCAGCCAAGGCGATAGACTAGCGGGAGGGCAGTACTTC

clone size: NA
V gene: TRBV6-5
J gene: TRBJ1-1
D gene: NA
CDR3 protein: CASSYSAGVKTEAFF
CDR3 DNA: TGTGCCAGCAGTTACTCGGCAGGGGTAAAGACTGAAGCTTTCTTT

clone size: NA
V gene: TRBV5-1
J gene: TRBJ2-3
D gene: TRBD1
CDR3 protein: CASSFDRAGTDTQYF
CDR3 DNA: TGCGCCAGCAGCTTCGACAGGGCAGGCACAGATACGCAGTATTTT

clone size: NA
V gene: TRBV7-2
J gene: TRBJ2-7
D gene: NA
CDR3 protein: CASSLARIGYEQYF
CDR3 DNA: TGTGCCAGCAGCTTAGCGCGTATCGGCTACGAGCAGTACTTC

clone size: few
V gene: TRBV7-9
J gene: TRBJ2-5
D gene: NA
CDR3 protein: CASRPRETQYF
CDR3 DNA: TGTGCCAGCAGACCACGGGAGACCCAGTACTTC

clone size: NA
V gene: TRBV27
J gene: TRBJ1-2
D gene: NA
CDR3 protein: CASSLTPSYGYTF
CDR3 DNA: TGTGCCAGCAGTTTAACCCCGAGCTATGGCTACACCTTC

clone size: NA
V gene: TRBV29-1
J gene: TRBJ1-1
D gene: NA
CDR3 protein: CSVSNRADTEAFF
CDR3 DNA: TGCAGCGTTTCTAACAGGGCGGACACTGAAGCTTTCTTT

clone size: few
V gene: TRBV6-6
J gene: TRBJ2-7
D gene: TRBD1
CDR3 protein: CASSDRVGEQYF
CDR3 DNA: TGTGCCAGCAGTGACAGGGTTGGGGAGCAGTACTTC

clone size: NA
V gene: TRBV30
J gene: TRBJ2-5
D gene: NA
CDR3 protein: CAWDLGERETQYF
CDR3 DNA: TGTGCCTGGGATCTGGGAGAGAGGGAGACCCAGTACTTC

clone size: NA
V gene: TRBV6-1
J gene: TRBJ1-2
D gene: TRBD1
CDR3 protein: CASRNTRGRDYGYTF
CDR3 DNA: TGTGCCAGCAGGAATACCAGGGGGCGCGATTATGGCTACACCTTC

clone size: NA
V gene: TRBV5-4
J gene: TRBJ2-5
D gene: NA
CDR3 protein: CASSLRRWGGETQYF
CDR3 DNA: TGTGCCAGCAGCTTGAGGAGGTGGGGAGGAGAGACCCAGTACTTC

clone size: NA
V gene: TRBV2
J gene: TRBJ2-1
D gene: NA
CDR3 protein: CASSAWGGQGNNEQFF
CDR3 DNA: TGTGCCAGCAGTGCCTGGGGGGGCCAAGGGAACAATGAGCAGTTCTTC

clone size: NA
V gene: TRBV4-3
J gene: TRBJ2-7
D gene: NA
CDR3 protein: CASSQQTPRSEQYF
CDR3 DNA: TGCGCCAGCAGCCAGCAGACTCCAAGATCCGAGCAGTACTTC

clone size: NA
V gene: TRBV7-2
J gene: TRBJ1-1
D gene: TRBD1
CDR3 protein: CASSTWTGGITEAFF
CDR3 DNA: TGTGCCAGCAGCACTTGGACAGGGGGCATTACTGAAGCTTTCTTT

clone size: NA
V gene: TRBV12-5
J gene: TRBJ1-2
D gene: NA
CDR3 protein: CASGLAQGTVHYGYTF
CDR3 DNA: TGTGCTAGTGGTTTGGCCCAAGGGACGGTGCACTATGGCTACACCTTC

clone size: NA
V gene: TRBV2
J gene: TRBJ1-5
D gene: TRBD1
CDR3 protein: CASSIGQGSYQHF
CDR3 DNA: TGTGCCAGCAGTATTGGACAGGGCTCGTATCAACATTTT

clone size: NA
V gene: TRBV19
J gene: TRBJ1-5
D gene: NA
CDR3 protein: CASSIQGHNQPQHF
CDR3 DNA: TGTGCCAGTAGTATACAGGGACACAATCAGCCCCAGCATTTT

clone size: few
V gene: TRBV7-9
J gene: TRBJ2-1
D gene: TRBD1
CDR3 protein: CASSFSGGPRSNEQFF
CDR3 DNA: TGTGCCAGCAGCTTTTCAGGGGGCCCCCGCTCCAATGAGCAGTTCTTC

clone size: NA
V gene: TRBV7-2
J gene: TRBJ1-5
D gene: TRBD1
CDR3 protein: CASSPTGGPGQPQHF
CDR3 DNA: TGTGCCAGCAGCCCGACAGGGGGCCCGGGTCAGCCCCAGCATTTT

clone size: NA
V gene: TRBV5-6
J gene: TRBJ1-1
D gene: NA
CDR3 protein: CASSFPDRNTEAFF
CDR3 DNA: TGTGCCAGCAGCTTCCCCGATCGGAACACTGAAGCTTTCTTT